Sequencing of this T cell receptor (beta chain) was carried out in a study of chemoradiotherapy in HPV16-positive cancers. The overall study: Functional T-cell assays on two HPV16-positive patients' cells defined candidate HPV-specific clones and common TCR motifs.

Some clones are missing from TCRdb's copy, which holds only in-frame ones; the method was immunoSEQ multiplex PCR. The sample holds approximately 35,000 clones, over 80% seen once. Study-level points and caveats: Better recurrence-free survival went with HPV-responsive T-cell expansion in HPV16-positive patients. HPV-specific T cells were functionally defined from only two HPV16-positive patients.

Samples were taken several times over chemoradiotherapy. Germline loops: CDR1 SGDLS, CDR2 YYNGEE. Trimming took 0 bases from V and 4 from J, leaving 11 bases between them. This CDR3 has 16 amino acids. Regarding this clone: Its antigen remains unknown.

The origin of this receptor is a human donor with HPV-associated anogenital cancer. Source: blood, taken from a patient who underwent chemoradiotherapy. The chain uses TRBV9 and TRBJ2-6; D gene unclear. The DNA for the CDR3 is TGTGCCAGCAGCGTAGAAGGTCAAGTGGGGGCCAACGTCCTGACTTTC. Residues: CASSVEGQVGANVLTF.